These 22 T cell receptor beta chains originate from one sample sequenced in a study of blood T cell repertoires in COVID-19. Profiled with immunoSEQ multiplex PCR; TCRdb holds only in-frame clones, not every one. The data show more than 100,000 clones, with 87% seen just once and around 3.4% held by the top ten. The sequencing input was peripheral blood. The receptors come from a woman between 55 and 75 years old with acute or convalescent COVID-19.

The chain joins TRBV7-8 to TRBJ1-5; D is uncertain. Trimming stripped 4 bases from V and 13 bases from J, with 17 bases between. There are 13 residues in the CDR3. Germline-derived CDR1 and CDR2 are SGHVS and FQNEAQ. Here the CDR3 reads CASSSRLSLRQHF. The CDR3 coding sequence is TGTGCCAGCAGCTCCCGACTCTCCCTTCGTCAGCATTTT.

The gene calls are TRBV10-3 and TRBJ2-7; 12 bases agree with TRBD1. CDR1 and CDR2 from the germline V gene are ENHRY and SYGVKD. The V gene end was trimmed by 3 bases and the J gene end by 5 bases; junction bases not matched to a gene: 8. The CDR3 is 16 amino acids. This chain's CDR3 is CAISDNPGQGADEQYV. The CDR3 coding sequence is TGTGCCATCAGTGATAATCCGGGACAGGGGGCAGACGAGCAGTACGTC.

This clone has only one observation. The chain has TRBV7-9 and TRBJ1-1; D is unresolved. The CDR3 consists of 11 residues. Germline V gene sequence: CDR1 SEHNR, CDR2 FQNEAQ (reference sequence). V was shortened by 6 bases and J by 1 base, with 3 bases between the two germline ends. The CDR3 bases are TGTGCCAGCAGTCGGAACACTGAAGCTTTCTTT. It specifies CASSRNTEAFF.

This chain uses TRBV11-2 with TRBJ1-5, with D possibly being TRBD1 (6 bases). The CDR3 loop spans 18 amino acids. The germline V and J ends were trimmed by 5 bases and 3 bases, with 23 bases remaining between them. CDR1 SGHAT and CDR2 FQNNGV come from the germline V gene. The CDR3 sequence is CASSTRGRGGGDNQPQHF. In DNA form, the CDR3 reads TGTGCCAGCAGCACCCGCGGGAGGGGAGGGGGTGACAATCAGCCCCAGCATTTT. Looking up the rest from reference TRBV11-2 and TRBJ1-5 gives the full variable domain: EAGVAQSPRYKIIEKRQSVAFWCNPISGHATLYWYQQILGQGPKLLIQFQNNGVVDDSQLPKDRFSAERLKGVDSTLKIQPAKLEDSAVYLCASSTRGRGGGDNQPQHFGDGTRLSIL.

V is TRBV6-5 and J is TRBJ2-5, with 8 bases fitting TRBD2. CDR3 length: 13 residues. The ends lost 7 bases at V and 0 bases at J; junction bases unmatched: 1. Germline V CDR1 and CDR2: MNHEY, SVGAGI. CDR3 in amino acids: CASKRENQETQYF. The DNA for the CDR3 is TGTGCCAGCAAGCGGGAGAACCAAGAGACCCAGTACTTC.

This chain joins TRBV3-1 (or the pseudogene TRBV3-2) and TRBJ1-1; maybe TRBD1 (5 bases). Germline CDR1 and CDR2: LGHDT and YNNKEL (reference sequence). The CDR3 is 14 residues long. The V and J ends lost 2 bases and 2 bases respectively, with 9 bases between them. The CDR3 region is CASSQLQANTEAFF. CDR3 nucleotide sequence: TGTGCCAGCAGCCAACTACAGGCCAACACTGAAGCTTTCTTT.

The CDR3 sequence is CASSLLAGGNNEQFF. The CDR3, as DNA: TGTGCCAGCAGCTTATTAGCGGGAGGGAACAATGAGCAGTTCTTC. The chain has TRBV11-2 and TRBJ2-1, with 11 bases identical to TRBD2. Trimming took 2 bases from V and 5 from J; bases not matched to a gene: 2. The length of the CDR3 is 15 residues. CDR1 and CDR2 (germline): SGHAT, FQNNGV.

The chain links TRBV27 to TRBJ1-5; 9 bases are a match to TRBD1. The CDR3 is 17 amino acids. J lost 3 bases, V lost 5 bases, and 11 bases had no gene match. CDR1 is MNHEY and CDR2 is SMNVEV in the germline V gene (reference sequence). CDR3 sequence (DNA): TGTGCCAGCAGTCCACTCACTGGGACAGGGCACAATCAGCCCCAGCATTTT. Its translation: CASSPLTGTGHNQPQHF.

The rearrangement links TRBV4-1 to TRBJ1-1, with a possible D match to TRBD1 (6 bases). V was cut by 3 bases and J by 1 base, with 15 bases left in between. Germline values: CDR1 MGHRA, CDR2 YSYEKL. The CDR3 length is 16 residues. CDR3 in amino acids: CASSQDIWGPNTEAFF. The CDR3 nucleotides read TGCGCCAGCAGCCAGGACATCTGGGGGCCGAACACTGAAGCTTTCTTT.

The rearrangement joins TRBV6-5 to TRBJ1-1; D remains ambiguous. The V end was cut by 3 bases, the J end by 6 bases, with 8 bases between. The germline gives CDR1 MNHEY, CDR2 SVGAGI. CDR3 size: 12 residues. The chain's CDR3 is CASSYPGSEAFF. Here the CDR3 DNA reads TGTGCCAGCAGTTATCCGGGGTCTGAAGCTTTCTTT.

The chain is built from TRBV19 and TRBJ1-1, with a tentative D call TRBD1 (5 bases). The germline gives CDR1 LNHDA, CDR2 SQIVND (reference sequence). V gave up 6 bases and J gave up 1 base, with 12 bases separating them. The CDR3 totals 14 residues. In DNA form, the CDR3 reads TGTGCCAGTAGCCCGGGACTACAGAACACTGAAGCTTTCTTT. Its translation is CASSPGLQNTEAFF.

The V and J genes are TRBV7-9 and TRBJ1-3, with 7 bases fitting TRBD1. The germline V gene has CDR1 SEHNR and CDR2 FQNEAQ (reference sequence). V gave up 5 bases and J gave up 4 bases; unmatched junction bases: 8. This CDR3 comprises 15 residues. CDR3 sequence (DNA): TGTGCCAGCAGCCCCGAGAGGGGGCACGGAAACACCATATATTTT. It is translated as CASSPERGHGNTIYF. The whole variable domain, filled in from reference TRBV7-9 and TRBJ1-3, reads DTGVSQNPRHKITKRGQNVTFRCDPISEHNRLYWYRQTLGQGPEFLTYFQNEAQLEKSRLLSDRFSAERPKGSFSTLEIQRTEQGDSAMYLCASSPERGHGNTIYFGEGSWLTVV.

The V gene is TRBV6-1, the J gene TRBJ2-3, with a possible D match to TRBD2 (5 bases). Germline CDR1 is MNHNS and CDR2 is SASEGT. The CDR3 is made up of 14 amino acids. The V end was cut by 1 base, the J end by 0 bases, with 5 bases between. The CDR3 sequence is CASSEGGSTDTQYF. Written as DNA, the CDR3 is TGTGCCAGCAGTGAAGGCGGGAGCACAGATACGCAGTATTTT.

The J gene is TRBJ2-2, the V gene TRBV6-5, with 9 bases identical to TRBD1. The J segment lost 2 bases and the V segment lost 6 bases, leaving 1 base of the junction unmatched. This CDR3 has 14 amino acids. Germline assignment: CDR1 MNHEY and CDR2 SVGAGI. The CDR3 protein is CASSTGGNTGELFF. In DNA form, the CDR3 reads TGTGCCAGCAGCACAGGGGGCAACACCGGGGAGCTGTTTTTT.

This chain links TRBV3-1 (or the pseudogene TRBV3-2) with TRBJ2-7; a weak D match, TRBD2 (6 bases). Trimming pared 7 bases from V and 7 bases from J, leaving 11 bases between. The CDR3 runs 11 residues. CDR1 is LGHDT, CDR2 YNNKEL, per germline (reference sequence). Written as DNA, the CDR3 is TGTGCCAGCACCCATCGGGGGGAGCAGTACTTC. It codes for CASTHRGEQYF.

V and J are TRBV5-1 and TRBJ1-6, with a possible D match to TRBD1 (5 bases). From germline, CDR1 is SGHRS and CDR2 YFSETQ. Trimming stripped 3 bases from V and 7 bases from J, with 8 bases between. CDR3 length: 13 amino acids. The CDR3 coding sequence is TGCGCCAGCAGCTCCCGACAGAATTCACCCCTCCACTTT. This translates into CASSSRQNSPLHF.

The chain employs TRBV5-1 and TRBJ1-1; tentative D call: TRBD1 (5 bases). Between the trimmed V and J ends, which lost 1 base and 7 bases, there was a span of 14 bases. The CDR3 loop spans 14 amino acids. Germline V gives CDR1 SGHRS, CDR2 YFSETQ. CDR3: CASSLRGSDYEAFF. The DNA of the CDR3 is TGCGCCAGCAGCTTGCGGGGGTCGGACTATGAAGCTTTCTTT.

This chain joins TRBV10-3 and TRBJ2-2; TRBD2 aligns across 8 bases. The V and J ends lost 4 bases and 4 bases, in that order; junction bases with no gene match: 5. The CDR3 contains 15 residues. The germline gives CDR1 ENHRY, CDR2 SYGVKD. CDR3 amino acids: CAISGEAGGTGELFF. The DNA of the CDR3 is TGTGCCATCAGTGGAGAGGCGGGAGGCACCGGGGAGCTGTTTTTT.

The V and J genes are TRBV19 and TRBJ1-2, with TRBD1 identical over 7 bases. CDR3 length equals 15 residues. CDR1 LNHDA and CDR2 SQIVND come from the germline V gene (reference sequence). Trimming removed 6 bases from V and 4 bases from J; junction bases left unmatched: 11. In DNA, the CDR3 is TGTGCCAGTAGAAGACAGGGCCCCACCCCCTATGGCTACACCTTC. Translating it yields CASRRQGPTPYGYTF.

The chain combines TRBV12-3 or TRBV12-4 with TRBJ1-2; no definite D call. The V gene lost 6 bases and the J gene lost 8 bases, with 16 bases spanning the gap. The CDR3 covers 13 residues. The CDR3 coding sequence is TGTGCCAGCAGCCCAGAAGCCGCTAGAGGCTACACCTTC. Its translation: CASSPEAARGYTF.

The rearrangement links TRBV5-8 to TRBJ2-1; TRBD2 matches at 15 bases. The germline V gene has CDR1 SGHTS and CDR2 YDEGEE. V was pared by 7 bases and J by 9 bases, with 8 bases of the junction left unmatched. The CDR3 is 15 amino acids. CDR3 residues: CASRYPGLAGGEQFF. CDR3 DNA sequence: TGTGCCAGCCGCTATCCGGGACTAGCGGGGGGTGAGCAGTTCTTC.

The chain carries TRBV6-2 or TRBV6-3 and TRBJ2-7; TRBD2 is a possible D gene (7 bases). The CDR3 contains 15 residues. The V gene lost 0 bases and the J gene lost 4 bases, with 13 bases spanning the gap. CDR1 is MNHEY and CDR2 is SVGEGT in the germline V gene. CDR3 bases: TGTGCCAGCAGTTACTCGGGGGGGCTCCCGTACGAGCAGTACGTC. It specifies CASSYSGGLPYEQYV.